Following are 17 T cell receptor beta chains from one sample sequenced in a study of cytomegalovirus exposure and HLA in healthy donors. The PCR ran on 60 Vbeta and 13 Jbeta primers. Clones were read by immunoSEQ multiplex PCR, and TCRdb kept only the in-frame ones, dropping some. Among about 130,000 clones listed, more than 70% were seen once. Specimen: PBMCs. Receptors originate from a man between 50 and 59 years old in good health and CMV-seropositive.

This clone turned up a few times. The chain has TRBV4-1 and TRBJ2-1; D may be TRBD2 (6 bases). In germline, CDR1 is MGHRA, CDR2 YSYEKL. V was pared by 5 bases and J by 2 bases, with 28 bases between. This CDR3 has 20 residues. Here the CDR3 reads CASSDKGGSGTRSAYNEQFF. Here the CDR3 DNA reads TGCGCCAGCAGCGACAAAGGAGGGTCGGGAACGAGAAGCGCCTACAATGAGCAGTTCTTC.

The V call is TRBV7-9, the J call TRBJ2-3; 7 positions agree with TRBD2. Trimming cost V 3 bases and J 0 bases; bases outside gene matches: 3. The CDR3 totals 15 residues. Germline lookup yields CDR1 SEHNR and CDR2 FQNEAQ (reference sequence). The CDR3 sequence: CASSLLADSTDTQYF. CDR3 nucleotides: TGTGCCAGCAGCTTGCTAGCGGATAGCACAGATACGCAGTATTTT. Full variable domain (rest looked up from reference TRBV7-9 and TRBJ2-3): DTGVSQNPRHKITKRGQNVTFRCDPISEHNRLYWYRQTLGQGPEFLTYFQNEAQLEKSRLLSDRFSAERPKGSFSTLEIQRTEQGDSAMYLCASSLLADSTDTQYFGPGTRLTVL.

The chain employs TRBV11-3 and TRBJ1-1; unclear D gene. Germline V gene lookup returns CDR1 SGHNT and CDR2 YENEEA. V gave up 0 bases and J gave up 4 bases, with 12 bases separating them. The CDR3 length is 15 residues. The CDR3: CASSLDRVMATEAFF. DNA for the CDR3: TGTGCCAGCAGCTTAGATCGGGTGATGGCCACTGAAGCTTTCTTT.

The rearrangement links TRBV11-2 to TRBJ2-3, with a tentative D call TRBD1 (6 bases). V was cut by 4 bases and J by 4 bases, with 15 bases left in between. Germline V gene sequence: CDR1 SGHAT, CDR2 FQNNGV. CDR3 length: 15 amino acids. The CDR3 coding sequence is TGTGCCAGCAGCTCGACAGGATTGAAGTCAGATACGCAGTATTTT. It is translated as CASSSTGLKSDTQYF.

V usage is TRBV19 and J usage is TRBJ1-5, with 7 positions matching TRBD1. This CDR3 has 16 residues. Trimming cost V 7 bases and J 7 bases; bases outside gene matches: 16. In germline, CDR1 is LNHDA, CDR2 SQIVND (reference sequence). The CDR3 bases are TGTGCCAGTACCCCAACCGGGACAGCGCGAGGGCAGCCCCAGCATTTT. This gives the protein CASTPTGTARGQPQHF. The full variable domain, rest sourced from reference TRBV19 and TRBJ1-5, is DGGITQSPKYLFRKEGQNVTLSCEQNLNHDAMYWYRQDPGQGLRLIYYSQIVNDFQKGDIAEGYSVSREKKESFPLTVTSAQKNPTAFYLCASTPTGTARGQPQHFGDGTRLSIL.

The chain uses TRBV18 and TRBJ1-5; D might be TRBD1 (5 bases). CDR1 and CDR2 (germline): KGHSH, LQKENI. Trimming cost V 3 bases and J 3 bases, with 15 bases left between them. This CDR3 spans 16 amino acids. CDR3 DNA sequence: TGTGCCAGCTCACCCTTCCGAAAAGGGGTCAATCAGCCCCAGCATTTT. Translating gives CASSPFRKGVNQPQHF.

The chain has TRBV11-2 and TRBJ1-5; D might be TRBD1 (5 bases). Trimming cost V 1 base and J 1 base, with 8 bases left between them. Germline CDR1 reads SGHAT; CDR2 reads FQNNGV. The CDR3 runs to 15 residues. The DNA of the CDR3 is TGTGCCAGCAGCTTAGGACAGAACAGCAATCAGCCCCAGCATTTT. Amino acid sequence: CASSLGQNSNQPQHF.

The chain carries TRBV5-6 and TRBJ2-1, with a weak D call TRBD1 (5 bases). CDR1 SGHDT and CDR2 YYEEEE come from the germline V gene. This CDR3 has 12 residues. With 4 bases removed from V and 9 bases from J, the gap between germline ends came to 11 bases. The CDR3, as DNA: TGTGCCAGCAGCACGACAGTTACTGAGCAGTTCTTC. This codes for CASSTTVTEQFF. Variable domain in full (rest from reference TRBV5-6 and TRBJ2-1): DAGVTQSPTHLIKTRGQQVTLRCSPKSGHDTVSWYQQALGQGPQFIFQYYEEEERQRGNFPDRFSGHQFPNYSSELNVNALLLGDSALYLCASSTTVTEQFFGPGTRLTVL.

The CDR3 nucleotides are TGTGCCAGCAGCTTGTTAGGACAGGGCGATCATGGCTACACCTTC. As protein: CASSLLGQGDHGYTF. The chain is built from TRBV5-6 and TRBJ1-2, with 8 bases identical to TRBD1. V dropped 1 base and J dropped 6; count of bases not matched to a gene: 8. CDR1 SGHDT and CDR2 YYEEEE come from the germline V gene. CDR3 length: 15 residues.

This clone appeared a few times. V is TRBV5-8 and J is TRBJ2-1, with 9 bases that match TRBD2. The junction had 6 bases not matched to a gene; V was cut back by 1 base and J by 7 bases. Germline values: CDR1 SGHTS, CDR2 YDEGEE. The CDR3 totals 15 residues. This CDR3 reads CASSLRTSVRNEQFF. DNA of the CDR3: TGTGCCAGCAGCTTGAGGACTAGCGTAAGGAATGAGCAGTTCTTC.

The CDR3 loop reads CASSPPAGLRTDTQYF. CDR3 DNA: TGTGCCAGCTCACCACCGGCAGGGCTTCGCACAGATACGCAGTATTTT. The gene calls are TRBV18 and TRBJ2-3, with TRBD1 as a possible D gene (5 bases). The germline CDR1 and CDR2 sequences are KGHSH and LQKENI. V was cut by 0 bases and J by 1 base, with 11 bases left in between. The CDR3 has 16 residues.

This clone turned up a few times. This chain uses TRBV18 with TRBJ2-7; 7 nucleotides align to TRBD1. The CDR3 extends over 14 amino acids. The ends lost 3 bases at V and 3 bases at J; junction bases unmatched: 5. The germline V gene encodes CDR1 KGHSH and CDR2 LQKENI. DNA for the CDR3: TGTGCCAGCTCACCCGGGACAGCGAACTACGAGCAGTACTTC. Protein: CASSPGTANYEQYF.

This clone was counted between two and nine times. The chain carries TRBV18 and TRBJ2-4, with 9 bases lining up with TRBD1. V was clipped by 6 bases and J by 7 bases; unmatched bases: 10. Germline CDR1 KGHSH, CDR2 LQKENI. The CDR3 runs to 15 residues. The CDR3 DNA follows: TGTGCCAGCTCCCCTGGGACAGGGTCAGTGAACATTCAGTACTTC. Its protein is CASSPGTGSVNIQYF.

J is TRBJ1-1 and V is TRBV20-1; D gene ambiguous. Germline CDR1 reads DFQATT; CDR2 reads SNEGSKA (reference sequence). This CDR3 comprises 11 residues. Trimming took 1 base from V and 5 from J, leaving 5 bases between them. CDR3 residues: CSARAGTEAFF. CDR3 bases: TGCAGTGCTAGAGCGGGGACTGAAGCTTTCTTT.

This sequence joins TRBV7-9 and TRBJ2-2; D possibly corresponds to TRBD2 (6 bases). The CDR3 runs 15 residues. CDR1 and CDR2 from the germline V gene are SEHNR and FQNEAQ (reference sequence). Deletions cut 3 bases from V and 6 bases from J, with 14 bases between. CDR3 nucleotide sequence: TGTGCCAGCAGCTTGGAGGGACCGGGCTCCGGGGAGCTGTTTTTT. Its protein is CASSLEGPGSGELFF. The variable domain in full, with the rest retrieved from reference TRBV7-9 and TRBJ2-2, is DTGVSQNPRHKITKRGQNVTFRCDPISEHNRLYWYRQTLGQGPEFLTYFQNEAQLEKSRLLSDRFSAERPKGSFSTLEIQRTEQGDSAMYLCASSLEGPGSGELFFGEGSRLTVL.

This rearrangement joins TRBV9 to TRBJ2-2, with TRBD2 as a possible D gene (6 bases). The V end lost 0 bases, the J end lost 4 bases, and 10 bases lay between the germline ends. This CDR3 is built from 15 residues. CDR1 is SGDLS and CDR2 is YYNGEE in the germline V gene. The CDR3 region is CASSVDPGSTGELFF. The CDR3 DNA follows: TGTGCCAGCAGCGTAGATCCCGGGAGCACCGGGGAGCTGTTTTTT.

The chain recombines TRBV6-1 with TRBJ1-2; D remains ambiguous. Trimming took off 0 bases at V and 5 bases at J, with 13 bases between the two ends. There are 15 residues in the CDR3. CDR1 and CDR2 (germline): MNHNS, SASEGT. DNA for the CDR3: TGTGCCAGCAGTGAAGCTCACACCGGGTCGTATGGCTACACCTTC. The encoded protein is CASSEAHTGSYGYTF.